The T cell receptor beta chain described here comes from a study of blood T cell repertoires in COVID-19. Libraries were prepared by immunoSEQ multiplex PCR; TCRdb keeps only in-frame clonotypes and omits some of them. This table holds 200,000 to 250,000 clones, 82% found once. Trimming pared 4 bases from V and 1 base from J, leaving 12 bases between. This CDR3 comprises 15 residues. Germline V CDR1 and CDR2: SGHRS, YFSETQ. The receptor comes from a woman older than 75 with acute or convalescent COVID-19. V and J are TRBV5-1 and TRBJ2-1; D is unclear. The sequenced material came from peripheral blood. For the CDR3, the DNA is TGCGCCAGCAGCATACGGGTTAGGTCCTACAATGAGCAGTTCTTC. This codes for CASSIRVRSYNEQFF.